These T cell receptor beta chains were read from a single sample in a study of shared clonotypes between healthy human individuals. Some clones are missing from TCRdb's copy, which holds only in-frame ones; the method was immunoSEQ multiplex PCR. Of 190,000 or so clones listed, approximately 61% are singletons. Sequencing was performed on memory CD4+ T cells sorted from blood. These receptors all stem from a man aged 25-40 years in good health. CDR3s include the opening cysteine and the closing phenylalanine or tryptophan. Fields, in order: J gene, clone size, D gene, V gene, CDR3 protein, CDR3 DNA. The D gene is left open where the match is weak. The size of a clone is reported for some rows only, either as once, few or many, or as a class for expanded clones.

>TRBJ2-5|once|.|TRBV28
CASSLGYETQYF
TGTGCCAGCAGTTTAGGGTATGAGACCCAGTACTTC
>TRBJ2-2|.|.|TRBV5-1
CASTGGDRNTGELFF
TGCGCCAGCACCGGAGGGGACAGAAACACCGGGGAGCTGTTTTTT
>TRBJ2-6|.|.|TRBV10-3
CAISHGYGMGSGGANVLTF
TGTGCCATCAGTCATGGCTACGGGATGGGATCTGGTGGGGCCAACGTCCTGACTTTC
>TRBJ2-3|few|.|TRBV9
CASSVEGFSTDTQYF
TGTGCCAGCAGCGTAGAGGGGTTCAGCACAGATACGCAGTATTTT
>TRBJ2-1|.|.|TRBV29-1
CSVGEGKVFGEQFF
TGCAGCGTTGGTGAGGGGAAGGTGTTCGGTGAGCAGTTCTTC
>TRBJ1-1|few|.|TRBV19
CASSNSNTEAFF
TGTGCCAGTAGTAACTCGAACACTGAAGCTTTCTTT
>TRBJ2-7|.|.|TRBV15
CATSRDKGGSPYEQYF
TGTGCCACCAGCAGAGATAAGGGGGGAAGTCCCTACGAGCAGTACTTC
>TRBJ2-3|few|.|TRBV2
CASRMTSTDTQYF
TGTGCCAGCAGGATGACTAGCACAGATACGCAGTATTTT
>TRBJ2-7|few|TRBD1|TRBV5-6
CASSLEGTGDEQYF
TGTGCCAGCAGCTTGGAAGGGACAGGGGACGAGCAGTACTTC
>TRBJ2-3|.|TRBD2|TRBV11-2
CASSLGDYTDTQYF
TGTGCCAGCAGCTTGGGGGACTACACAGATACGCAGTATTTT
>TRBJ2-5|few|TRBD2|TRBV14
CASSRVTPGLSIRYF
TGTGCCAGCAGCCGCGTTACACCGGGACTAAGCATACGGTACTTC
>TRBJ1-2|.|TRBD1|TRBV14
CASSQVPNRGPGNGYTF
TGTGCCAGCAGCCAAGTTCCTAACAGGGGGCCAGGCAATGGCTACACCTTC
>TRBJ2-3|.|TRBD1|TRBV7-9
CASSNRQGAQYF
TGTGCCAGCAGCAATCGACAGGGTGCGCAGTATTTT
>TRBJ2-3|.|.|TRBV11-2
CASSLRGGFASLDTQYF
TGTGCCAGCAGCTTAAGGGGGGGGTTTGCCTCCCTGGATACGCAGTATTTT
>TRBJ1-1|.|.|TRBV5-3
CASSLPVSSEAFF
TGTGCCAGCAGCCTCCCGGTATCTTCTGAAGCTTTCTTT
>TRBJ2-1|.|TRBD2|TRBV19
CASITAGGNEQFF
TGTGCCAGTATCACAGCGGGAGGGAATGAGCAGTTCTTC
>TRBJ1-5|.|.|TRBV15
CATSRVTGNQPQHF
TGTGCCACCAGCAGAGTAACAGGGAATCAGCCCCAGCATTTT
>TRBJ2-7|few|.|TRBV6-6
CASSSHTSGSEQYF
TGTGCCAGCAGTTCCCACACCTCGGGGTCCGAGCAGTACTTC
>TRBJ2-1|.|.|TRBV6-6
CAAGDEQFF
TGTGCCGCCGGGGATGAGCAGTTCTTC
>TRBJ2-3|few|.|TRBV30
CAWVFEFSADSYTDTQYF
TGTGCCTGGGTTTTTGAATTTTCGGCGGACTCCTACACAGATACGCAGTATTTT
>TRBJ2-7|.|TRBD1|TRBV5-1
CASSYTQGASYEQYF
TGCGCCAGCAGCTACACACAGGGGGCAAGCTACGAGCAGTACTTC
>TRBJ1-5|few|.|TRBV7-2
CASSLLGTFGQPQHF
TGTGCCAGCAGCTTACTAGGAACCTTCGGTCAGCCCCAGCATTTT
>TRBJ2-2|.|.|TRBV6-1
CASSALQGAVLGTGELFF
TGTGCCAGCAGTGCATTACAGGGAGCGGTTCTCGGAACCGGGGAGCTGTTTTTT
>TRBJ2-2|.|TRBD2|TRBV28
CASSRPGLEYLGELFF
TGTGCCAGCAGTCGTCCGGGACTAGAGTACCTCGGGGAGCTGTTTTTT
>TRBJ1-5|.|.|TRBV25-1
CASSGDNLRGPQHF
TGTGCCAGCAGTGGGGACAACCTGCGGGGGCCCCAGCATTTT
>TRBJ2-3|.|.|TRBV5-1
CASSLTDTQYF
TGCGCCAGCAGCTTGACAGATACGCAGTATTTT
>TRBJ2-7|few|.|TRBV5-1
CASSLDASYEQYF
TGCGCCAGCAGCTTGGATGCGTCCTACGAGCAGTACTTC
>TRBJ2-7|few|.|TRBV18
CASSPFGGEQYF
TGTGCCAGCTCACCCTTTGGGGGGGAGCAGTACTTC
>TRBJ2-5|.|TRBD2|TRBV14
CASSHTTSGYQETQYF
TGTGCCAGCAGCCACACGACTAGCGGATACCAAGAGACCCAGTACTTC
>TRBJ2-3|.|TRBD2|TRBV6-4
CASSDGRATDTQYF
TGTGCCAGCAGTGACGGGAGGGCCACAGATACGCAGTATTTT
>TRBJ2-2|.|.|TRBV11-2
CASSPDSATGELFF
TGTGCCAGCAGCCCGGACAGCGCCACCGGGGAGCTGTTTTTT
>TRBJ2-3|.|TRBD2|TRBV5-1
CASSPPSASGRSGTDTQYF
TGCGCCAGCAGCCCCCCGTCGGCTAGCGGGAGGTCTGGCACAGATACGCAGTATTTT
>TRBJ1-2|few|TRBD1|TRBV7-9
CASSSWTGGDGKDGYTF
TGTGCCAGCAGCTCGTGGACAGGGGGCGACGGTAAGGATGGCTACACCTTC
>TRBJ2-5|.|.|TRBV6-1
CASSPLTVKTQYF
TGTGCCAGCAGTCCGCTGACAGTGAAGACCCAGTACTTC
>TRBJ2-1|.|TRBD1|TRBV29-1
CSAGSRTGLNEQFF
TGCAGCGCCGGCTCTCGGACAGGGTTGAATGAGCAGTTCTTC
>TRBJ2-7|few|.|TRBV7-2
CASSHGGFTYEQYF
TGTGCCAGCAGCCACGGGGGCTTTACCTACGAGCAGTACTTC
>TRBJ2-3|.|.|TRBV9
CASSVGSSTDTQYF
TGTGCCAGCAGCGTAGGAAGTAGCACAGATACGCAGTATTTT
>TRBJ2-7|.|TRBD1|TRBV7-2
CASSLNPGGFNEQYF
TGTGCCAGCAGCTTGAATCCAGGGGGCTTCAACGAGCAGTACTTC
>TRBJ1-2|many|TRBD1|TRBV5-6
CASSPPGQGSNYGYTF
TGTGCCAGCAGCCCGCCGGGACAGGGATCTAACTATGGCTACACCTTC
>TRBJ2-1|.|TRBD1|TRBV2
CASREYRQGNEQFF
TGTGCCAGCAGGGAATACCGACAGGGGAATGAGCAGTTCTTC
>TRBJ2-2|.|.|TRBV5-1
CASGDKNTGELFF
TGCGCCAGCGGAGACAAGAACACCGGGGAGCTGTTTTTT
>TRBJ1-1|.|TRBD1|TRBV19
CASSIGGQGENTEAFF
TGTGCCAGTAGTATAGGCGGACAGGGAGAGAACACTGAAGCTTTCTTT
>TRBJ1-1|few|.|TRBV5-1
CASSSGGTEAFF
TGCGCCAGCAGCTCGGGGGGAACTGAAGCTTTCTTT
>TRBJ2-5|.|.|TRBV27
CASSFYGETQYF
TGTGCCAGCAGTTTTTATGGGGAGACCCAGTACTTC
>TRBJ1-2|once|TRBD1|TRBV11-2
CASSLGWTGLTF
TGTGCCAGCAGCTTAGGATGGACAGGCTTAACCTTC
>TRBJ2-5|many|TRBD1|TRBV10-3
CAISPGQEQETQYF
TGTGCCATCAGCCCGGGACAGGAACAAGAGACCCAGTACTTC
>TRBJ2-7|.|.|TRBV14
CASSQSTGRWNEQYF
TGTGCCAGCAGCCAATCCACAGGCCGTTGGAACGAGCAGTACTTC